A single sample gave rise to the 16 T cell receptor beta chains below, sequenced in a study of T cell changes during pregnancy in multiple sclerosis. Libraries were prepared by immunoSEQ multiplex PCR; TCRdb keeps only in-frame clonotypes and omits some of them. The sample records approximately 40,000 clones, around 89% being singletons. The material was CD4+ T cells from peripheral blood mononuclear cells, obtained in the first trimester of pregnancy. Receptors originate from a female donor with multiple sclerosis, enrolled in a pregnancy study.

The chain combines TRBV5-8 with TRBJ1-1; D is undetermined. CDR3 length equals 13 residues. Looked up from germline, CDR1 is SGHTS and CDR2 is YDEGEE. Trimming stripped 1 base from V and 0 bases from J, with 4 bases between. CDR3 DNA: TGTGCCAGCAGCTTGCCTCTGAACACTGAAGCTTTCTTT. Protein sequence: CASSLPLNTEAFF.

The V gene is TRBV6-4, the J gene TRBJ2-7; TRBD1 is a possible D gene (5 bases). The germline V gene encodes CDR1 MRHNA and CDR2 SNTAGT. Trimming took off 1 base at V and 6 bases at J, with 7 bases between the two ends. This CDR3 region has 12 residues. The CDR3 region has the DNA TGTGCCAGCAGTGACTTTAGGGGCGAGCAGTACTTC. Its translation is CASSDFRGEQYF.

The chain joins TRBV2 to TRBJ2-7; the D is unclear. CDR3 length equals 13 residues. CDR1 is SNHLY and CDR2 is FYNNEI in the germline V gene. Trimming stripped 4 bases from V and 3 bases from J, with 10 bases between. This CDR3 reads CASSGVGDYEQYF. The CDR3 DNA follows: TGTGCCAGCAGTGGGGTAGGAGACTACGAGCAGTACTTC.

The V gene is TRBV19, the J gene TRBJ1-5; a weak D match, TRBD1 (5 bases). The CDR3 contains 17 residues. Deletions cut 10 bases from V and 0 bases from J, with 22 bases between. Per germline, CDR1 LNHDA and CDR2 SQIVND (reference sequence). The CDR3 DNA follows: TGTGCCACCCTGGGAGGGGTTAAGACGAATAGCAATCAGCCCCAGCATTTT. Protein sequence: CATLGGVKTNSNQPQHF. Combining the CDR3 with reference TRBV19 and TRBJ1-5 gives the whole variable domain DGGITQSPKYLFRKEGQNVTLSCEQNLNHDAMYWYRQDPGQGLRLIYYSQIVNDFQKGDIAEGYSVSREKKESFPLTVTSAQKNPTAFYLCATLGGVKTNSNQPQHFGDGTRLSIL.

The chain combines TRBV12-5 with TRBJ1-2, with TRBD1 identical over 8 bases. The CDR3 spans 16 residues. J gave up 1 base and V 2 bases, and 6 bases lay outside the gene matches. Germline CDR1 reads LGHNT; CDR2 reads FRNRAP. CDR3 DNA sequence: TGTGCTAGTGGTTTGCCCCACAGGGGGGATAACTATGGCTACACCTTC. Amino acids: CASGLPHRGDNYGYTF. Supplemented by reference TRBV12-5 and TRBJ1-2, the full variable domain reads DARVTQTPRHKVTEMGQEVTMRCQPILGHNTVFWYRQTMMQGLELLAYFRNRAPLDDSGMPKDRFSAEMPDATLATLKIQPSEPRDSAVYFCASGLPHRGDNYGYTFGSGTRLTVV.

The V call is TRBV7-3, the J call TRBJ2-3; maybe TRBD2 (8 bases). The germline CDR1 and CDR2 sequences are SGHTA and FQGTGA. The length of the CDR3 is 18 residues. Between the trimmed V and J ends, which lost 5 bases and 7 bases, there was a span of 28 bases. Here the CDR3 reads CASSPKGALRGGNHTQYF. In nucleotides, the CDR3 is TGTGCCAGCAGCCCTAAGGGGGCTCTACGGGGGGGCAATCATACGCAGTATTTT.

This clone showed up just a few times. This chain links TRBV19 with TRBJ1-2; 9 nucleotides align to TRBD1. The length of the CDR3 is 13 residues. Germline trimming cut 9 bases from V and 4 bases from J; bases unmatched to any gene: 6. Germline assignment: CDR1 LNHDA and CDR2 SQIVND (reference sequence). The CDR3 nucleotides read TGTGCCAGCCGGCGGGACAGGGCCTATGGCTACACCTTC. Amino acid sequence: CASRRDRAYGYTF.

The chain has TRBV19 and TRBJ2-3, with a possible D match to TRBD1 (6 bases). The CDR3 has 15 amino acids. V gave up 3 bases and J gave up 2 bases, with 12 bases separating them. CDR1 is LNHDA and CDR2 is SQIVND in the germline V gene (reference sequence). This chain's CDR3 is CASSMMTGVTDTQYF. CDR3 coding DNA: TGTGCCAGTAGTATGATGACAGGAGTCACAGATACGCAGTATTTT.

The rearrangement joins TRBV4-1 to TRBJ2-1, with 10 bases fitting TRBD2. Germline-derived CDR1 and CDR2 are MGHRA and YSYEKL. The CDR3 sequence is 17 residues long. The junction had 9 bases not matched to a gene; V was cut back by 0 bases and J by 7 bases. Here the CDR3 reads CASSQEYASGSYNEQFF. The CDR3 nucleotides read TGCGCCAGCAGCCAAGAGTATGCTAGCGGGAGTTATAATGAGCAGTTCTTC.

The chain links TRBV5-1 to TRBJ2-1; TRBD2 agrees at 10 bases. Per the germline V gene, CDR1 is SGHRS and CDR2 is YFSETQ. The CDR3 is 16 residues long. V was clipped by 0 bases and J by 7 bases; unmatched bases: 7. CDR3 in DNA: TGCGCCAGCAGCTTGGGGGGACTAGCGTCCTGGAATGAGCAGTTCTTC. Protein sequence: CASSLGGLASWNEQFF. Complete variable domain (other parts from reference TRBV5-1 and TRBJ2-1): KAGVTQTPRYLIKTRGQQVTLSCSPISGHRSVSWYQQTPGQGLQFLFEYFSETQRNKGNFPGRFSGRQFSNSRSEMNVSTLELGDSALYLCASSLGGLASWNEQFFGPGTRLTVL.

The chain couples TRBV7-8 to TRBJ2-7, with 8 bases aligning to TRBD1. V trimming: 3 bases; J trimming: 9 bases; junction bases outside the gene matches: 10. There are 14 residues in the CDR3. From germline, CDR1 is SGHVS and CDR2 FQNEAQ. The CDR3 here is CASSLVDRGVRQYF. CDR3 DNA: TGTGCCAGCAGCTTGGTTGACAGGGGAGTAAGGCAGTACTTC.

CDR3 nucleotide sequence: TGTGCCAGCAGCACCGGACAGTGGCTCGGCCAGGGGCTGAGTAGAGGGCATAATTCACCCCTCCACTTT. Translating gives CASSTGQWLGQGLSRGHNSPLHF. This chain uses TRBV21-1 with TRBJ1-6; the table's D call, TRBD1, has no DNA check behind it. TRBV21-1 is marked as a pseudogene. This CDR3 has 23 residues.

This clone was picked up one time. The V call is TRBV23-1, the J call TRBJ2-2, with TRBD2 matching over 10 bases. TRBV23-1 belongs to the ORF category, with a function that is uncertain. After removal of 4 bases from V and 0 bases from J, the junction contained 2 bases not matched to a gene. CDR3 length equals 16 residues. This CDR3 is CASSLSGRANTGELFF. CDR3 in DNA: TGCGCCAGCAGTCTGAGCGGGAGGGCGAACACCGGGGAGCTGTTTTTT.

The chain has TRBV10-2 and TRBJ2-3; the D gene is possibly TRBD1 (6 bases). Trimming left V 0 bases short and J 2 bases short, with 9 bases between. The CDR3 spans 15 residues. Germline V gene lookup returns CDR1 WSHSY and CDR2 SAAADI. CDR3 amino acids: CASSESYRVTDTQYF. The CDR3 DNA sequence: TGCGCCAGCAGTGAGTCATACAGGGTCACAGATACGCAGTATTTT.

The chain is built from TRBV6-5 and TRBJ2-1, with D uncertain. Per germline, CDR1 MNHEY and CDR2 SVGAGI. The ends were cut back, 6 bases at V and 7 bases at J, with 19 bases in the middle. The CDR3 covers 15 residues. The CDR3 loop reads CASRRISAPRNEQFF. Written as DNA, the CDR3 is TGTGCCAGCAGGCGTATAAGCGCCCCAAGAAATGAGCAGTTCTTC.

The V and J genes are TRBV5-1 and TRBJ1-6, with TRBD1 identical over 7 bases. Germline V gene lookup returns CDR1 SGHRS and CDR2 YFSETQ. The CDR3 has 16 residues. Unmatched junction bases numbered 10, after V lost 4 bases and J lost 6 bases. The CDR3 DNA sequence: TGCGCCAGCAGCAGGGGATCCGGGACAGTTAATTCACCCCTCCACTTT. Its protein is CASSRGSGTVNSPLHF.